This TCR delta chain was observed in a study of Vδ1+ human thymocytes. The template was reverse-transcribed extracted RNA. CDR3 amplicons came from multiplex PCR with pooled V-gene forward and constant-region reverse primers. TCRdb re-called the multiplex PCR reads with CATT. The table shows tens of thousands of delta-chain clones, with less than 30% occurring only once. As for this clone: The antigen remains undetermined.

General study results and limits: Unlike peripheral blood Vdelta1+ controls, thymic delta-chain sequences included around 21% Vdelta2 and few Vdelta3. In the thymus, TRG and TRD repertoires looked highly polyclonal with Gaussian CDR3 lengths.

Unmatched junction bases numbered 14, after V lost 1 base and J lost 0 bases. This CDR3 is built from 20 residues. CDR1 is TSWWSYY and CDR2 is QGS in the germline V gene. After alphabeta T cell depletion, CD3+ Vdelta1+ Vdelta2- thymocytes were sorted. This chain links TRDV1 with TRDJ1; 10 positions agree with TRDD3. This TCR came from a boy in the first two years of life who had congenital heart surgery. Source material: Vdelta1+ gamma-delta thymocytes from the thymus. The subset here: FACS-sorted CD3+ TCRalphabeta- TCRVdelta1+ TCRVdelta2- thymocytes. CDR3 sequence: CALGEPPSVLGDPYTDKLIF. DNA of the CDR3: TGTGCTCTTGGGGAACCGCCCAGCGTACTGGGGGATCCGTACACCGATAAACTCATCTTT.